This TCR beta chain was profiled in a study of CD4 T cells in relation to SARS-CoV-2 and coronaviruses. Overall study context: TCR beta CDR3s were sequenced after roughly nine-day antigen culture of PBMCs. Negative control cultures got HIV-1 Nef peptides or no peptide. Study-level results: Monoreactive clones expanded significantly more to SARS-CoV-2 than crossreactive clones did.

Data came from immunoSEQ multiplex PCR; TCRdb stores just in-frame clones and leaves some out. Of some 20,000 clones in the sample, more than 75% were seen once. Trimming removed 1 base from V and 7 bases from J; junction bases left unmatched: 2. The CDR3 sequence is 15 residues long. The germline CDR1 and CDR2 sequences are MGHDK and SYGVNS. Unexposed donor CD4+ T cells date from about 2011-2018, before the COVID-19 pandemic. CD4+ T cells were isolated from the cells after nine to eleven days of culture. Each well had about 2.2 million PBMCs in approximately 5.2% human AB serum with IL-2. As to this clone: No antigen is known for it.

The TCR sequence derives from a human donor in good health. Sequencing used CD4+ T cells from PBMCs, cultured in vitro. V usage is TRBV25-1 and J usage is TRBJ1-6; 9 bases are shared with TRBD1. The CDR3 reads CASSESGQGNSPLHF. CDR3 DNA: TGTGCCAGCAGTGAATCTGGACAGGGGAATTCACCCCTCCACTTT.